The entry below describes one T cell receptor (beta chain). Method: immunoSEQ multiplex PCR; TCRdb's copy keeps in-frame clones and lacks some. The sample has approximately 24,000 clones, approximately 88% seen once; the top ten hold approximately 30%. CDR3 length: 14 residues. V dropped 4 bases and J dropped 7; count of bases not matched to a gene: 6. CDR1 is LNHDA and CDR2 is SQIVND in the germline V gene (reference sequence). The sample is drawn from a study of blood T cell repertoires in COVID-19. Study information: From T cells, B-cell-depleted T cells, or PBMCs came the material, which was cDNA or gDNA.

The gene calls are TRBV19 and TRBJ1-2; 10 nucleotides line up with TRBD1. This receptor was obtained from a man aged 70 or older with COVID-19, enrolled during active disease. Material: peripheral blood. The CDR3 nucleotides read TGTGCCAGTAGTACGACAGGGGGCGCAGGTGGCTACACCTTC. This codes for CASSTTGGAGGYTF.